This TCR beta chain was documented in a study of blood T cell repertoires in COVID-19. As for the study in general: Samples came from the United States, Italy and Spain, spanning acute and convalescent COVID-19. The cDNA or gDNA used as material had been derived from T cells, B-cell-depleted T cells, or PBMCs.

Under the authors' procedure: Estimation of nucleated cell counts was performed using reference gene primer amplification. The protocol was immunoSEQ multiplex PCR, while the TCRdb copy is restricted to in-frame clones and leaves out a portion. That table supplies the V and J calls and clone size; D and trimming were determined from the DNA. The table shows under 200,000 clones, with approximately 80% occurring only once. CDR1 is LGHDT, CDR2 YNNKEL, per germline (reference sequence). V gave up 7 bases and J gave up 1 base, with 16 bases separating them. The CDR3 length is 15 residues. The chain joins TRBV3-1 (or the pseudogene TRBV3-2) to TRBJ1-2, with D maybe TRBD1 (5 bases). The TCR sequence derives from a woman in her sixties or seventies with acute or convalescent COVID-19. Sequencing used peripheral blood. The CDR3: CASTSDRDLNYGYTF. In DNA form, the CDR3 reads TGTGCCAGCACCTCCGACAGAGACCTTAACTATGGCTACACCTTC.